This TCR beta chain was identified during a study of Ad26.COV2.S vaccination and SARS-CoV-2 variants. Study information: A participant enrolled in the COV1001 Ad26.COV2.S trial arm provided the sample. Study outcomes and limitations: The TCR breadth and depth analyses may have produced an underestimate of total T cell responses.

This CDR3 is built from 23 residues. Germline V gene sequence: CDR1 LNHDA, CDR2 SQIVND (reference sequence). Losses at the gene ends were 5 bases for V and 4 bases for J; bases not matched to a gene: 33. Treatment in this sample: about 20 received Ad26.COV2.S at low or high dose, single or two shots; about 5 received placebo; per-sample allocation not given. The investigators took samples on day 63 after the first vaccine or placebo injection. Details on this clone: Antigen unknown.

TCRdb's table, derived via immunoSEQ multiplex PCR, lists solely in-frame clones and lacks some. The data show about 440,000 clones, less than 95% seen once. The sequences come from peripheral blood, collected in a trial of Ad26.COV2.S vaccine versus placebo. This TCR came from a person aged 18-65 years who received the Ad26.COV2.S COVID-19 vaccine or a placebo. The chain recombines TRBV19 with TRBJ2-7, with 9 bases aligning to TRBD2. Here the CDR3 reads CASSPRAGGRVAGASPPRYEQYF. In nucleotides, the CDR3 is TGTGCCAGTAGTCCGCGGGCAGGGGGTCGGGTAGCGGGAGCCTCCCCTCCTCGTTACGAGCAGTACTTC.